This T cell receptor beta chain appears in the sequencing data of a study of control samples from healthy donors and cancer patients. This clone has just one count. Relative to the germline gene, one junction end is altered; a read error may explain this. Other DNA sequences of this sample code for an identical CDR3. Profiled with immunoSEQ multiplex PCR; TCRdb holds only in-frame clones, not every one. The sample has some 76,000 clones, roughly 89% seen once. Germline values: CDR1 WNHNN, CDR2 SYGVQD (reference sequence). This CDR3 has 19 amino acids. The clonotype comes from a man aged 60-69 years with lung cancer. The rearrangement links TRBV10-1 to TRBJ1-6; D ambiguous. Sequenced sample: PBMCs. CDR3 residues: CASSETFKGAGSYNSPLHF. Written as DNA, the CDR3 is TGCGCCAGCAGTGAGACATTCAAGGGAGCGGGCTCCTATAATTCACCCCTCCATTTT.